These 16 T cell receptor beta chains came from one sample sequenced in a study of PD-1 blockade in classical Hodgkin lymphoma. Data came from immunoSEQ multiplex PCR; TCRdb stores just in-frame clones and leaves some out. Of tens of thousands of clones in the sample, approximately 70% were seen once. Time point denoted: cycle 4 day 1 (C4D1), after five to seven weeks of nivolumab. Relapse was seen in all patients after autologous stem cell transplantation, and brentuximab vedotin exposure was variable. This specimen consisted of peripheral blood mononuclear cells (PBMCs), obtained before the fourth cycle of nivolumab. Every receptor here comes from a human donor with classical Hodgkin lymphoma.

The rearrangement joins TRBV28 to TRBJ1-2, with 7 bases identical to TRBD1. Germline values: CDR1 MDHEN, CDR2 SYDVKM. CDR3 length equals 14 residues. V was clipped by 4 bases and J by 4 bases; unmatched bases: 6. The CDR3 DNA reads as TGTGCCAGCAGTTCTCAACAGGGGAGCTATGGCTACACCTTC. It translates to CASSSQQGSYGYTF.

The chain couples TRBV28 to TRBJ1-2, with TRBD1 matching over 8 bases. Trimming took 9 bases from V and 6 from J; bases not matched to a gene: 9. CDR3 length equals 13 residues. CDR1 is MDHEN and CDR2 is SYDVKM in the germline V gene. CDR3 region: CASSARGRDGYTF. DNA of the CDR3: TGTGCCAGTTCAGCCAGGGGGCGGGATGGCTACACCTTC.

The CDR3 is CASSLIGSGNTIYF. The CDR3 nucleotides read TGTGCCAGCAGTTTGATTGGTTCTGGAAACACCATATATTTT. The chain couples TRBV27 to TRBJ1-3; D is ambiguous. Trimming took off 3 bases at V and 1 base at J, with 7 bases between the two ends. The CDR3 is 14 amino acids. The germline gives CDR1 MNHEY, CDR2 SMNVEV (reference sequence).

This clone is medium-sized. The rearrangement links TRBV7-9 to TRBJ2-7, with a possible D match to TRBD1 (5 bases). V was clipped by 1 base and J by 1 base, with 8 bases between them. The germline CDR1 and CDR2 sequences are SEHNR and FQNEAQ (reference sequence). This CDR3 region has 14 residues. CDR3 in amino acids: CASSLVGPSYEQYF. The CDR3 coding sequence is TGTGCCAGCAGCTTAGTGGGGCCTTCCTACGAGCAGTACTTC.

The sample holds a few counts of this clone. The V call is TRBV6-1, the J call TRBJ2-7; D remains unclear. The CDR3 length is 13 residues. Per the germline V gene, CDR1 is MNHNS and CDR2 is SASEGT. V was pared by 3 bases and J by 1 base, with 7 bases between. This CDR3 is CASSETGSYEQYF. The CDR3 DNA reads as TGTGCCAGCAGTGAGACTGGATCCTACGAGCAGTACTTC.

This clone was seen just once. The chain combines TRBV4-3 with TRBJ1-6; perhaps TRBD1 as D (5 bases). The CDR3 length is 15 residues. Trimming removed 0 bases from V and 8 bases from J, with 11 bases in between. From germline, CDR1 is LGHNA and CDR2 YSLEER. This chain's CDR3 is CASSQENGGHSPLHF. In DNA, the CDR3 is TGCGCCAGCAGCCAAGAAAACGGGGGACATTCACCCCTCCACTTT.

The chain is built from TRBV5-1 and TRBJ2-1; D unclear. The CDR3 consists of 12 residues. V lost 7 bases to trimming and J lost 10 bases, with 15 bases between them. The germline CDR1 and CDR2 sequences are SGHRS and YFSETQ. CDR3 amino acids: CASGLGSNEQFF. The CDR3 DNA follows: TGCGCCAGCGGGTTGGGCAGCAACGAGCAGTTCTTC.

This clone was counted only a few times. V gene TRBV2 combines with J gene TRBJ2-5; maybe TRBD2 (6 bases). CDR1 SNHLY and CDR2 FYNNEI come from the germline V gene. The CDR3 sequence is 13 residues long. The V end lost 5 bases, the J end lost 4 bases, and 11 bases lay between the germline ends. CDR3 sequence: CASSLRRGETQYF. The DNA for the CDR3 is TGTGCCAGCAGTCTCAGGAGGGGAGAGACCCAGTACTTC.

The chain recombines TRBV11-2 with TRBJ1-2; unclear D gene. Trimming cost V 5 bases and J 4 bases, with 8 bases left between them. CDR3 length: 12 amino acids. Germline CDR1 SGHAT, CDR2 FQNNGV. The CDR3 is CASSATSYGYTF. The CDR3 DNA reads TGTGCCAGCAGCGCCACTAGCTATGGCTACACCTTC.

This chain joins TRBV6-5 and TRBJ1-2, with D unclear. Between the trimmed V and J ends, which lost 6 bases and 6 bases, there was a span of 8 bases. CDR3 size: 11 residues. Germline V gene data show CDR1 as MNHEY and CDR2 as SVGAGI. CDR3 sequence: CASRAADGYTF. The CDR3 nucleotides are TGTGCCAGCAGGGCAGCTGATGGCTACACCTTC.

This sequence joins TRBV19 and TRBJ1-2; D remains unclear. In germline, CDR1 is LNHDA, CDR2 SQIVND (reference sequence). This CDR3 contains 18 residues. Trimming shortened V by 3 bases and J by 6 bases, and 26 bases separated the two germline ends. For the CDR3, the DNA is TGTGCCAGTAGTATTATCCCCGGTGGGCTGGACGGCTCCGATGGCTACACCTTC. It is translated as CASSIIPGGLDGSDGYTF. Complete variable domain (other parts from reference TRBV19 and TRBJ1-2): DGGITQSPKYLFRKEGQNVTLSCEQNLNHDAMYWYRQDPGQGLRLIYYSQIVNDFQKGDIAEGYSVSREKKESFPLTVTSAQKNPTAFYLCASSIIPGGLDGSDGYTFGSGTRLTVV.

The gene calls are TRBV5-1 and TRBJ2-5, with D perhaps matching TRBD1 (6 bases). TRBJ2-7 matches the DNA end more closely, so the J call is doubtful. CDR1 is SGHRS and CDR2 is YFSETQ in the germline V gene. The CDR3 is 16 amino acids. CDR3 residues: CASSFESGEIPYEQYF. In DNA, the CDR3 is TGCGCCAGCAGCTTTGAATCAGGGGAAATCCCCTACGAGCAGTACTTC.

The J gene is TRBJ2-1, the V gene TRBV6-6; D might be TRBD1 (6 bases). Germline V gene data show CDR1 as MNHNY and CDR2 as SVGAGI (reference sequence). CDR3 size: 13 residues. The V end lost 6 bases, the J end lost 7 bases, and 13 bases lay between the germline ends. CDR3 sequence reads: CASSPDSVNEQFF. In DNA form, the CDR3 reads TGTGCCAGCAGCCCGGACAGCGTAAATGAGCAGTTCTTC.

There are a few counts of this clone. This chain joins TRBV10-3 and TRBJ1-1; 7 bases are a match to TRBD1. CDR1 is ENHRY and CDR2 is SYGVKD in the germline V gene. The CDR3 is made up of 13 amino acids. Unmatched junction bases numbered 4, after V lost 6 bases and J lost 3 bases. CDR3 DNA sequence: TGTGCCATCAGCACCGACAGGGACACTGAAGCTTTCTTT. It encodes CAISTDRDTEAFF.

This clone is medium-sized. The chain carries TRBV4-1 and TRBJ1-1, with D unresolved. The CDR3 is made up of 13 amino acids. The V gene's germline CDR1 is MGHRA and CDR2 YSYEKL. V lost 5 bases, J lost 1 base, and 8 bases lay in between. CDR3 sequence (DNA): TGCGCCAGCAGCTATACTACGAACACTGAAGCTTTCTTT. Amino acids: CASSYTTNTEAFF.

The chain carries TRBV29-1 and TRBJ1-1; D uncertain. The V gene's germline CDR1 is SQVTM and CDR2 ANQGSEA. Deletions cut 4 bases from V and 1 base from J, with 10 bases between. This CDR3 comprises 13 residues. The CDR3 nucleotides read TGCAGCGTTGTGTTGGCGACGAACACTGAAGCTTTCTTT. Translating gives CSVVLATNTEAFF.